The T cell receptor (beta chain) under discussion was sequenced for a study of Graves' ophthalmopathy and Graves' hyperthyroidism. RNA served as the template for amplifying TCR beta CDR3 regions. First-round RT-PCR with HTBI primers preceded a second-round multiplex PCR. TCRdb reprocessed the multiplex PCR reads via MiXCR and lists one record per CDR3 protein. In the table there are about 370,000 distinct CDR3 sequences, about 18% of which are singletons. Stable hyperthyroidism meant no progression to ophthalmopathy within 18 months of follow-up. This clonotype was observed many times. Germline loops: CDR1 SQVTM, CDR2 ANQGSEA. CDR3 length: 15 amino acids. V was trimmed by 7 bases and J by 5 bases, leaving 20 bases between them.

The receptor was derived from an adult woman with stable Graves' hyperthyroidism. The source material was peripheral blood. The chain combines TRBV29-1 with TRBJ2-2, with D possibly called TRBD1 or TRBD2 (5 bases each). The CDR3 sequence is CSAHSSQGATGELFF. CDR3 sequence (DNA): TGCAGCGCCCATTCCTCTCAGGGAGCTACCGGGGAGCTGTTTTTT.